One sample yielded the 18 T cell receptor beta chains listed below, sequenced in a study of cytomegalovirus exposure and HLA in healthy donors. PCR was performed using 60 Vbeta and 13 Jbeta primers. Libraries were prepared by immunoSEQ multiplex PCR; TCRdb keeps only in-frame clonotypes and omits some of them. The sample yields more than 150,000 clones, roughly four fifths seen once. The sample was PBMCs. These receptors came from a woman in her late teens or twenties in good health and CMV-seropositive.

The chain is built from TRBV19 and TRBJ2-5; TRBD2 might be the D (6 bases). The CDR3 runs to 14 residues. In germline, CDR1 is LNHDA, CDR2 SQIVND (reference sequence). The V end was cut by 4 bases, the J end by 4 bases, with 13 bases between. The CDR3 sequence: CASSNLRRGETQYF. CDR3 sequence (DNA): TGTGCCAGTAGTAATTTGCGGAGGGGAGAGACCCAGTACTTC.

The chain employs TRBV7-2 and TRBJ2-5, with 7 bases aligning to TRBD1. This CDR3 comprises 13 residues. The trim removed 1 base at V and 9 bases at J, leaving 5 bases unmatched. The germline V gene has CDR1 SGHTA and CDR2 FQGNSA. The CDR3 sequence is CASSLEGAGPQYF. Written as DNA, the CDR3 is TGTGCCAGCAGCTTAGAGGGGGCCGGACCCCAGTACTTC.

V and J are TRBV9 and TRBJ1-3; D ambiguous. The germline gives CDR1 SGDLS, CDR2 YYNGEE. The CDR3 consists of 14 residues. V dropped 3 bases and J dropped 0 bases, with 7 bases sitting between them. The DNA of the CDR3 is TGTGCCAGCAGCGCCAGTCACTCTGGAAACACCATATATTTT. This codes for CASSASHSGNTIYF.

This clone was seen a few times. This chain uses TRBV6-1 with TRBJ1-4; weak D call: TRBD1 (6 bases). CDR3 length equals 15 residues. Trimming removed 1 base from V and 8 bases from J, with 14 bases in between. Germline-derived CDR1 and CDR2 are MNHNS and SASEGT. The CDR3 loop reads CASSEGGGHWEKLFF. The CDR3 DNA is TGTGCCAGCAGTGAAGGTGGGGGCCACTGGGAAAAACTGTTTTTT.

This clone was observed a few times. V is TRBV6-5 and J is TRBJ1-5; possibly TRBD1 for D (6 bases). Germline lookup yields CDR1 MNHEY and CDR2 SVGAGI. The CDR3 extends over 14 amino acids. Trimming cost V 6 bases and J 7 bases, with 16 bases left between them. The CDR3 nucleotides read TGTGCCAGCAGGACAGGACAGAGCGGACAGCCCCAGCATTTT. This translates into CASRTGQSGQPQHF.

The chain uses TRBV27 and TRBJ1-1; 7 bases align to TRBD1. Germline assignment: CDR1 MNHEY and CDR2 SMNVEV (reference sequence). The CDR3 is made up of 15 amino acids. The trim removed 8 bases at V and 7 bases at J, leaving 16 bases unmatched. The CDR3: CASLLYRGPLVEAFF. CDR3 coding DNA: TGTGCCAGCCTCCTTTACAGGGGACCCCTGGTTGAAGCTTTCTTT.

The rearrangement links TRBV2 to TRBJ1-5; D remains ambiguous. There are 14 residues in the CDR3. The V gene's germline CDR1 is SNHLY and CDR2 FYNNEI. Trimming removed 4 bases at V and 1 base at J, with 8 bases between. This chain's CDR3 is CASSGGGSNQPQHF. The CDR3 DNA is TGTGCCAGCAGTGGGGGAGGCAGCAATCAGCCCCAGCATTTT. The full variable domain, rest sourced from reference TRBV2 and TRBJ1-5, is EPEVTQTPSHQVTQMGQEVILRCVPISNHLYFYWYRQILGQKVEFLVSFYNNEISEKSEIFDDQFSVERPDGSNFTLKIRSTKLEDSAMYFCASSGGGSNQPQHFGDGTRLSIL.

J is TRBJ2-3 and V is TRBV5-4; possibly TRBD2 for D (5 bases). The CDR3 loop spans 15 amino acids. The germline gives CDR1 SGHNT, CDR2 YYREEE (reference sequence). Trimming removed 0 bases from V and 2 bases from J, with 10 bases in between. The CDR3 is CASSLDAGLTDTQYF. The CDR3 coding sequence is TGTGCCAGCAGCTTGGACGCGGGCCTCACAGATACGCAGTATTTT.

The chain links TRBV16 to TRBJ1-1; tentatively, D is TRBD1 (5 bases). Germline assignment: CDR1 KGHSY and CDR2 FQNENV. Deletions cut 5 bases from V and 0 bases from J, with 16 bases between. The CDR3 runs to 16 residues. The CDR3 DNA reads TGTGCCAGCAGCGCATGGGGCCCAGAGATGAACACTGAAGCTTTCTTT. It specifies CASSAWGPEMNTEAFF.

The chain joins TRBV11-3 to TRBJ2-1; 8 nucleotides line up with TRBD2. CDR1 and CDR2 from the germline V gene are SGHNT and YENEEA. With V trimmed by 3 bases and J by 5 bases, 9 bases remained unmatched. The CDR3 covers 16 residues. CDR3 nucleotide sequence: TGTGCCAGCAGCTTTCGGGGGGGGCAACGTAACAATGAGCAGTTCTTC. It translates to CASSFRGGQRNNEQFF. The full variable domain, its missing parts supplied by reference TRBV11-3 and TRBJ2-1, is EAGVVQSPRYKIIEKKQPVAFWCNPISGHNTLYWYLQNLGQGPELLIRYENEEAVDDSQLPKDRFSAERLKGVDSTLKIQPAELGDSAVYLCASSFRGGQRNNEQFFGPGTRLTVL.

J is TRBJ2-2 and V is TRBV2, with D possibly matching TRBD1 (5 bases). The V end lost 7 bases, the J end lost 3 bases, and 12 bases lay between the germline ends. Germline values: CDR1 SNHLY, CDR2 FYNNEI. CDR3 length equals 14 residues. Written as DNA, the CDR3 is TGTGCCAGCAAACAAGGGGTAGACACCGGGGAGCTGTTTTTT. Its translation: CASKQGVDTGELFF.

This chain links TRBV29-1 with TRBJ1-5; D is perhaps TRBD1 (5 bases). CDR3 length: 16 residues. V was clipped by 4 bases and J by 1 base, with 17 bases between them. CDR1 and CDR2 (germline): SQVTM, ANQGSEA. The CDR3 loop is CSVVVGQAASNQPQHF. CDR3 bases: TGCAGCGTTGTAGTGGGGCAGGCGGCGAGCAATCAGCCCCAGCATTTT.

This rearrangement joins TRBV6-5 to TRBJ1-1; 7 bases line up with TRBD1. CDR3 length equals 14 residues. Per germline, CDR1 MNHEY and CDR2 SVGAGI. The junction had 9 bases not matched to a gene; V was cut back by 0 bases and J by 11 bases. Written as DNA, the CDR3 is TGTGCCAGCAGTTACTCGGGACAGTGGGCGGACGCTTTCTTT. Amino acid sequence: CASSYSGQWADAFF.

This clone was seen a single time. This chain links TRBV11-3 with TRBJ1-1; no clear D. The V end lost 5 bases, the J end lost 6 bases, and 10 bases lay between the germline ends. Germline V lookup: CDR1 SGHNT, CDR2 YENEEA. The CDR3 extends over 12 amino acids. CDR3 sequence reads: CASSQNKPEAFF. DNA of the CDR3: TGTGCCAGCAGCCAGAACAAACCTGAAGCTTTCTTT.

The V and J genes are TRBV7-2 and TRBJ1-4, with TRBD1 as a possible D gene (5 bases). CDR1 and CDR2 (germline): SGHTA, FQGNSA. V was trimmed by 0 bases and J by 16 bases, leaving 12 bases between them. The CDR3 sequence is 12 residues long. For the CDR3, the DNA is TGTGCCAGCAGCTTAGCGGGCAGGGATCAGTTTTTT. It encodes CASSLAGRDQFF. The whole variable domain, remainder taken from reference TRBV7-2 and TRBJ1-4, is GAGVSQSPSNKVTEKGKDVELRCDPISGHTALYWYRQSLGQGLEFLIYFQGNSAPDKSGLPSDRFSAERTGGSVSTLTIQRTQQEDSAVYLCASSLAGRDQFFGSGTQLSVL.

Only a few counts were recorded for this clone. V is TRBV5-1 and J is TRBJ2-1; the D gene is possibly TRBD1 (5 bases). The CDR3 is 14 amino acids. V lost 4 bases, J lost 5 bases, and 13 bases lay in between. Germline V gene data show CDR1 as SGHRS and CDR2 as YFSETQ. The DNA of the CDR3 is TGCGCCAGCAGCCCGCCGACAGCCGACAATGAGCAGTTCTTC. It translates to CASSPPTADNEQFF.

The rearrangement links TRBV4-3 to TRBJ2-3; 7 bases line up with TRBD1. The CDR3 sequence is 17 residues long. Germline CDR1 reads LGHNA; CDR2 reads YSLEER. V gave up 0 bases and J gave up 2 bases; unmatched junction bases: 8. In nucleotides, the CDR3 is TGCGCCAGCAGCCAAGATGGGCCGGGACAGTACACAGATACGCAGTATTTT. Translated: CASSQDGPGQYTDTQYF.

The chain uses TRBV11-2 and TRBJ2-1, with D possibly matching TRBD2 (6 bases). Germline values: CDR1 SGHAT, CDR2 FQNNGV. The CDR3 runs to 16 residues. V shed 1 base and J shed 4 bases, with 14 bases lying between them. Here the CDR3 reads CASSLVGTAAYNEQFF. DNA of the CDR3: TGTGCCAGCAGCTTAGTTGGGACTGCCGCTTACAATGAGCAGTTCTTC.